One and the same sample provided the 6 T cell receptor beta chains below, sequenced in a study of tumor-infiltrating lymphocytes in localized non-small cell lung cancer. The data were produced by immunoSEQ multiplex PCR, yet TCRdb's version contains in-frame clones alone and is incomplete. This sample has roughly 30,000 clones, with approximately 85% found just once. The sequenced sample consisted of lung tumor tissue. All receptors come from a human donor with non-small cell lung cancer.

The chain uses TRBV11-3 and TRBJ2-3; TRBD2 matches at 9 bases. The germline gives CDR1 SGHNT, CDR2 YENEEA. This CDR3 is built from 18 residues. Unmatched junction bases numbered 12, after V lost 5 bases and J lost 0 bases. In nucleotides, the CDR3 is TGTGCCAGCAGCCAGAGCGGGTCTAGCGGGATTAGCACAGATACGCAGTATTTT. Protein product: CASSQSGSSGISTDTQYF.

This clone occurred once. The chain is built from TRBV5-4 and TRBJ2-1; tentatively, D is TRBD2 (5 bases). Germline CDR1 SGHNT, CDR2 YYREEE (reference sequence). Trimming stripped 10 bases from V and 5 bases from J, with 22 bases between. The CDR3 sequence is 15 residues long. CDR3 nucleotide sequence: TGTGCCCTCACCCGGACTCTGGGAGTCAACAATGAGCAGTTCTTC. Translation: CALTRTLGVNNEQFF.

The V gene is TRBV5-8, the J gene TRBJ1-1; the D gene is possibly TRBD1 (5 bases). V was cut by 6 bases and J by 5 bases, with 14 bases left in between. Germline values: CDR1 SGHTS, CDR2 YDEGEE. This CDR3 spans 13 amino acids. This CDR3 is CASTRVGATEAFF. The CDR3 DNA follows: TGTGCCAGCACCCGCGTAGGGGCTACTGAAGCTTTCTTT. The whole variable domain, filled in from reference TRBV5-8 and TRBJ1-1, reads EAGVTQSPTHLIKTRGQQATLRCSPISGHTSVYWYQQALGLGLQFLLWYDEGEERNRGNFPPRFSGRQFPNYSSELNVNALELEDSALYLCASTRVGATEAFFGQGTRLTVV.

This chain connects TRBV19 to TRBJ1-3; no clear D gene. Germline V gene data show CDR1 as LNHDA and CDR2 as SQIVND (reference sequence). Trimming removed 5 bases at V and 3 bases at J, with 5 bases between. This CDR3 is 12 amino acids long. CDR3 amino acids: CASSPNGNTIYF. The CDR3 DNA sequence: TGTGCCAGTAGTCCGAATGGAAACACCATATATTTT. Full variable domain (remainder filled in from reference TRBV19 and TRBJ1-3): DGGITQSPKYLFRKEGQNVTLSCEQNLNHDAMYWYRQDPGQGLRLIYYSQIVNDFQKGDIAEGYSVSREKKESFPLTVTSAQKNPTAFYLCASSPNGNTIYFGEGSWLTVV.

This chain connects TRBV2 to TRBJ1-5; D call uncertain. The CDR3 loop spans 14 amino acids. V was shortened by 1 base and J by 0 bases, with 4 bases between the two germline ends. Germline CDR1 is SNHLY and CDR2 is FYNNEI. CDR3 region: CASSEGPSNQPQHF. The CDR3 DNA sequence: TGTGCCAGCAGTGAAGGACCTAGCAATCAGCCCCAGCATTTT.

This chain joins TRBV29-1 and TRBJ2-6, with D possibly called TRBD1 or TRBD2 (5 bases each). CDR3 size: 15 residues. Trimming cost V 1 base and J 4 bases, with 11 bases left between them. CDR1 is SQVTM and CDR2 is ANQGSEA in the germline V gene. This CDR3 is CSVEVSGAGANVLTF. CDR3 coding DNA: TGCAGCGTTGAAGTATCCGGGGCGGGGGCCAACGTCCTGACTTTC.